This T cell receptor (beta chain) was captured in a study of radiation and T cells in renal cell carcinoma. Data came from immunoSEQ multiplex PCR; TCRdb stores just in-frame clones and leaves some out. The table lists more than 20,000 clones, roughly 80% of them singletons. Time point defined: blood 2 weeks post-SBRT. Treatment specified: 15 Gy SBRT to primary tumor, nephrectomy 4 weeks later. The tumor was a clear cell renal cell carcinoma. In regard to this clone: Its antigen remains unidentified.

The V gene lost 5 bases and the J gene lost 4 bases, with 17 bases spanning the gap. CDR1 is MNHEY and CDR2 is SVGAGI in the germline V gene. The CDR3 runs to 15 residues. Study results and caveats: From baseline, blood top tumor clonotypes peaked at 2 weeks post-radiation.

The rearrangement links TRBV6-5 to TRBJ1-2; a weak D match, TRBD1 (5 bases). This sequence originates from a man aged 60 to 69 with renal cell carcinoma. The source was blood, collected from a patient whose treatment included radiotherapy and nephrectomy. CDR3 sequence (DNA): TGTGCCAGCAGTCATTCGAGTGAGGGGCCCTATGGCTACACCTTC. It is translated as CASSHSSEGPYGYTF.